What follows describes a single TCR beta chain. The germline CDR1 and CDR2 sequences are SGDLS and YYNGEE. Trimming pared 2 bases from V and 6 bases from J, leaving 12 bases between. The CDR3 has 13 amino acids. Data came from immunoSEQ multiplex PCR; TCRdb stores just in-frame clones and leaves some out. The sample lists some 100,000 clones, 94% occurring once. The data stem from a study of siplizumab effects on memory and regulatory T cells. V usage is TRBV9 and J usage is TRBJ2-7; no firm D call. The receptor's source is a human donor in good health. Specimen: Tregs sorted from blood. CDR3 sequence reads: CASSVSTAAEQYF. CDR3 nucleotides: TGTGCCAGCAGCGTTTCTACGGCCGCCGAGCAGTACTTC. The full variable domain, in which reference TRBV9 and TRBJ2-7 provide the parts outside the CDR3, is DSGVTQTPKHLITATGQRVTLRCSPRSGDLSVYWYQQSLDQGLQFLIQYYNGEERAKGNILERFSAQQFPDLHSELNLSSLELGDSALYFCASSVSTAAEQYFGPGTRLTVT.